These 3 T cell receptor beta chains came from one sample sequenced in a study of blood T cell repertoires in COVID-19. Produced via immunoSEQ multiplex PCR; TCRdb's table is partial and in-frame only. The data show a few hundred thousand clones, 75% to 90% seen once. Sequenced: PBMCs or T cells enriched from blood (not recorded which). The receptor set was obtained from a man in his forties who had recovered from COVID-19.

The DNA of the CDR3 is TGCGCCAGCAGCTTGGCCTTCGGCACAGATACGCAGTATTTT. This codes for CASSLAFGTDTQYF. This chain connects TRBV5-1 to TRBJ2-3; D call uncertain. This CDR3 has 14 residues. V lost 0 bases to trimming and J lost 1 base, with 6 bases between them. CDR1 is SGHRS and CDR2 is YFSETQ in the germline V gene.

This clone was detected only a few times. This chain uses TRBV12-5 with TRBJ2-7; TRBD1 is a possible D gene (5 bases). The germline V gene has CDR1 LGHNT and CDR2 FRNRAP. The V and J ends lost 4 bases and 2 bases respectively, with 24 bases between them. The CDR3 loop spans 18 amino acids. This CDR3 reads CASGSYYSQSTATYEQYF. Here the CDR3 DNA reads TGTGCTAGTGGTTCATATTATTCCCAATCGACAGCCACCTACGAGCAGTACTTC.

The V and J genes are TRBV6-5 and TRBJ2-2, with D possibly being TRBD1 (7 bases). The CDR3 is 15 residues long. Trimming cost V 2 bases and J 4 bases, with 11 bases left between them. Germline V gene sequence: CDR1 MNHEY, CDR2 SVGAGI. In nucleotides, the CDR3 is TGTGCCAGCAGTTACGCGGGACAGATCACCGGGGAGCTGTTTTTT. Its protein product is CASSYAGQITGELFF.